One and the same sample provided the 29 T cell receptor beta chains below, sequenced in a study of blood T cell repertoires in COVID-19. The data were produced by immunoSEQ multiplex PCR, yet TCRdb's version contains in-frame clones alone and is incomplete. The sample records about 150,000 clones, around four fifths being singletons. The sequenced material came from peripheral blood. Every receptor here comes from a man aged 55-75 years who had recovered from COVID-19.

CDR3 bases: TGTGCCAGCAGCCAAGCTTGGGGGCGTGGAGAGACCCAGTACTTC. Its protein is CASSQAWGRGETQYF. This sequence joins TRBV3-1 (or the pseudogene TRBV3-2) and TRBJ2-5, with D perhaps matching TRBD1 (6 bases). This CDR3 contains 15 residues. Between the trimmed V and J ends, which lost 1 base and 4 bases, there was a span of 13 bases. Germline values: CDR1 LGHDT, CDR2 YNNKEL (reference sequence).

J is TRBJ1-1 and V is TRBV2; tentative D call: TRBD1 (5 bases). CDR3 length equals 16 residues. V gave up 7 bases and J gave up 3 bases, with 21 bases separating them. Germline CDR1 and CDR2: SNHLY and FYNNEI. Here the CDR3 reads CASILPGGHRDTEAFF. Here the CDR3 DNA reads TGTGCCAGCATACTCCCCGGGGGTCATCGGGACACTGAAGCTTTCTTT.

The chain's CDR3 is CATSDTSGQGGNEKLFF. The CDR3 region has the DNA TGTGCCACCAGTGACACCTCAGGACAGGGCGGGAATGAAAAACTGTTTTTT. This chain joins TRBV24-1 and TRBJ1-4, with 8 bases identical to TRBD1. V shed 4 bases, J shed 5 bases, and the junction held 11 bases outside the gene matches. Germline loops: CDR1 KGHDR, CDR2 SFDVKD. The CDR3 length is 17 residues.

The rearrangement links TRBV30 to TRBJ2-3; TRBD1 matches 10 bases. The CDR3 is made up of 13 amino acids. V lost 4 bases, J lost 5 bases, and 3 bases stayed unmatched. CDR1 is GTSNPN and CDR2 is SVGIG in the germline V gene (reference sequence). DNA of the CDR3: TGTGCCTGGAACCGGGACAGGGGAGATACGCAGTATTTT. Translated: CAWNRDRGDTQYF.

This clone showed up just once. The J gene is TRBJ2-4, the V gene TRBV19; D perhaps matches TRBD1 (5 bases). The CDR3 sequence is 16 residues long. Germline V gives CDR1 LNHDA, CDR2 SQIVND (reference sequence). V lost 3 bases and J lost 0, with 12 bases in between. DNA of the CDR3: TGTGCCAGTAGTATCCATGACAGTCTAGCCAAAAACATTCAGTACTTC. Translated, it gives CASSIHDSLAKNIQYF.

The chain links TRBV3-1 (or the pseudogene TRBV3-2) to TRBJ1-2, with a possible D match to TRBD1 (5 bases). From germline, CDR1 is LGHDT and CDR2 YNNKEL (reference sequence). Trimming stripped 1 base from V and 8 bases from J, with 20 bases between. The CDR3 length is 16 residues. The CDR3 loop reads CASSQGCGRPGRGYTF. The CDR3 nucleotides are TGTGCCAGCAGCCAAGGGTGCGGCAGGCCAGGGAGGGGCTACACCTTC.

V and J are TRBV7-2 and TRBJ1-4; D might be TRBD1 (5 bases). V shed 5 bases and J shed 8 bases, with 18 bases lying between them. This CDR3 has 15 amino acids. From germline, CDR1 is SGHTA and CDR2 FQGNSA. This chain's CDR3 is CASSPGQSVGEKLFF. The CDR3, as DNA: TGTGCCAGCAGCCCAGGGCAGTCAGTGGGAGAAAAACTGTTTTTT.

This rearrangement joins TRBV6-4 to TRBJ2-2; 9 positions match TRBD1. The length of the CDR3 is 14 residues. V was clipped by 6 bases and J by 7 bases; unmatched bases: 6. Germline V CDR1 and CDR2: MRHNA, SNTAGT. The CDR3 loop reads CASSQDRGNGELFF. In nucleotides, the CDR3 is TGTGCCAGCAGCCAGGACAGGGGAAACGGGGAGCTGTTTTTT.

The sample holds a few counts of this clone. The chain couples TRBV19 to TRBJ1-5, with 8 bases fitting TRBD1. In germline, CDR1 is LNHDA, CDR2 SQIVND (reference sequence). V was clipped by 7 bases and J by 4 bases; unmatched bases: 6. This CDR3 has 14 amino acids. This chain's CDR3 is CASTKDRANQPQHF. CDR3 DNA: TGTGCCAGTACTAAGGACAGGGCAAATCAGCCCCAGCATTTT.

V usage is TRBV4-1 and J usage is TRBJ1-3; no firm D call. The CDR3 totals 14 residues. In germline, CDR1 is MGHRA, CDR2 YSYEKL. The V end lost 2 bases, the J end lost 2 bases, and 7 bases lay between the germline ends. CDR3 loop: CASSQPGAGNTIYF. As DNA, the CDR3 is TGCGCCAGCAGCCAACCCGGGGCTGGAAACACCATATATTTT.

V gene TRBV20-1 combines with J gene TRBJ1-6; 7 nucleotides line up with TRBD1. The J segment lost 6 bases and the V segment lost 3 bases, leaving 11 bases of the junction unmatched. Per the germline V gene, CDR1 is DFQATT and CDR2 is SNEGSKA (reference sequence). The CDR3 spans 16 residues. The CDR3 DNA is TGCAGTGCTAGTGACCGACGACAGGGTGGTAATTCACCCCTCCACTTT. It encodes CSASDRRQGGNSPLHF.

The CDR3 loop reads CASTRGASNYGYTF. DNA of the CDR3: TGTGCCAGCACTCGGGGGGCTTCTAACTATGGCTACACCTTC. The chain is built from TRBV6-1 and TRBJ1-2, with D perhaps TRBD1 (6 bases). Germline values: CDR1 MNHNS, CDR2 SASEGT. Trimming removed 7 bases at V and 0 bases at J, with 12 bases between. The length of the CDR3 is 14 residues.

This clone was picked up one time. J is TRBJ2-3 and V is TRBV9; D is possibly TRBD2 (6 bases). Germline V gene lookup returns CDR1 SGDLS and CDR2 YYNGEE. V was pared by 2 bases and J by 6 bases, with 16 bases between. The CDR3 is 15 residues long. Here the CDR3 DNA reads TGTGCCAGCAGCGTCGGGACTGCTGATTTGGATACGCAGTATTTT. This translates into CASSVGTADLDTQYF.

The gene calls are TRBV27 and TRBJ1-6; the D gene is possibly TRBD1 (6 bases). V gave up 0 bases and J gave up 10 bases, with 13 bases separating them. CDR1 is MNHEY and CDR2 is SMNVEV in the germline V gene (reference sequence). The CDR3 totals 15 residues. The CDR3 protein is CASSLSKGGRSPLHF. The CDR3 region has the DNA TGTGCCAGCAGTTTATCAAAAGGGGGAAGGTCACCCCTCCACTTT.

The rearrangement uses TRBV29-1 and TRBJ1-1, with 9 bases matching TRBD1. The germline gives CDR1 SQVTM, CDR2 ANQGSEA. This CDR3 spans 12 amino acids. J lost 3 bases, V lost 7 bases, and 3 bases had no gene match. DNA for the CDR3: TGCAGCGGCCGGACAGGGGACACTGAAGCTTTCTTT. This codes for CSGRTGDTEAFF.

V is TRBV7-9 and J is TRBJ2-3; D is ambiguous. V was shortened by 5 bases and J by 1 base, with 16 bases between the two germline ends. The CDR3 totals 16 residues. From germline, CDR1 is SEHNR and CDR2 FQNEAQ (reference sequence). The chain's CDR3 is CASSRGPSIGTDTQYF. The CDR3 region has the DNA TGTGCCAGCAGCCGAGGCCCTAGTATAGGCACAGATACGCAGTATTTT.

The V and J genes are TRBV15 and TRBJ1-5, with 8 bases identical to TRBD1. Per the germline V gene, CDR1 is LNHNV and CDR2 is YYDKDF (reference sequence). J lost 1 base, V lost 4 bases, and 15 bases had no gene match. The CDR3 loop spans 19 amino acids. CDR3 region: CATSTSKRVQGASNQPQHF. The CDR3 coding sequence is TGTGCCACCAGCACCTCTAAGAGGGTCCAGGGGGCGAGCAATCAGCCCCAGCATTTT.

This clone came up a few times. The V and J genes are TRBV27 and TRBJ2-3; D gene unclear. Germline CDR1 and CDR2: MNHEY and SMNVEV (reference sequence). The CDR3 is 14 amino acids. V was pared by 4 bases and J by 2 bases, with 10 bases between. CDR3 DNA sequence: TGTGCCAGCAGTTCACGGGTCCACACAGATACGCAGTATTTT. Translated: CASSSRVHTDTQYF.

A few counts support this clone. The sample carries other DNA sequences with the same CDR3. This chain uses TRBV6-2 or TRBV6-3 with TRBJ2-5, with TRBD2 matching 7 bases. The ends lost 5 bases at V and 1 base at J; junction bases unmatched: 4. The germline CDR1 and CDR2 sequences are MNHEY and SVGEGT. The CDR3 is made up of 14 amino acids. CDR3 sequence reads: CASSPGLLQETQYF. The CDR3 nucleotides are TGTGCCAGCAGTCCGGGACTACTCCAAGAGACCCAGTACTTC.

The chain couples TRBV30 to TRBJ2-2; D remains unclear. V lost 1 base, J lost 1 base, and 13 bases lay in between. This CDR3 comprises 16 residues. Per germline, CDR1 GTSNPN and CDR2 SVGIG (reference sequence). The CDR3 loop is CAWSAVRHVNTGELFF. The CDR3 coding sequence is TGTGCCTGGAGTGCCGTTAGACATGTGAACACCGGGGAGCTGTTTTTT. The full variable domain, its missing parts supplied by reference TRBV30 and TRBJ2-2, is SQTIHQWPATLVQPVGSPLSLECTVEGTSNPNLYWYRQAAGRGLQLLFYSVGIGQISSEVPQNLSASRPQDRQFILSSKKLLLSDSGFYLCAWSAVRHVNTGELFFGEGSRLTVL.

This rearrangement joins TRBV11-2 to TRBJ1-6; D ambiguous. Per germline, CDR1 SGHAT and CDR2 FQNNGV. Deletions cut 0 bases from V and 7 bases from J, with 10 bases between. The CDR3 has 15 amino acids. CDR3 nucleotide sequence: TGTGCCAGCAGCTTAGATATCGGCGGAAATTCACCCCTCCACTTT. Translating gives CASSLDIGGNSPLHF.

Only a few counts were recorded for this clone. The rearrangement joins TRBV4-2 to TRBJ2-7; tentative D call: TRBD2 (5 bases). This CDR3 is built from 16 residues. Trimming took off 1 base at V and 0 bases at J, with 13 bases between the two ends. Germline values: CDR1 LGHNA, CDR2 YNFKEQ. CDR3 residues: CASSQVAGKSSYEQYF. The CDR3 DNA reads TGTGCCAGCAGCCAAGTCGCCGGGAAAAGCTCCTACGAGCAGTACTTC.

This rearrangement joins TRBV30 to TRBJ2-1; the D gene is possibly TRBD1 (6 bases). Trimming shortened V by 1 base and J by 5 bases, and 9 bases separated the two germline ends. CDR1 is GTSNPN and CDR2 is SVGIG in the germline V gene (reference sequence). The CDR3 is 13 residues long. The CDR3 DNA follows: TGTGCCTGGAGTGGAGGGGGACACAATGAGCAGTTCTTC. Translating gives CAWSGGGHNEQFF.

The CDR3 loop reads CASSLLSPNSPLHF. The CDR3 DNA is TGTGCCAGCAGTTTGCTCAGTCCTAATTCACCCCTCCACTTT. V usage is TRBV28 and J usage is TRBJ1-6; D gene unclear. The CDR3 spans 14 residues. CDR1 and CDR2 (germline): MDHEN, SYDVKM. Deletions cut 3 bases from V and 6 bases from J, with 9 bases between.

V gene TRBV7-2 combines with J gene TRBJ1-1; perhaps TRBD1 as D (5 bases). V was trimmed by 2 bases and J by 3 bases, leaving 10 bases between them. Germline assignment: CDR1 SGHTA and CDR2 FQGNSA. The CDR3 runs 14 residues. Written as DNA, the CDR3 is TGTGCCAGCAGCTTAAGCAGGGTGGACACTGAAGCTTTCTTT. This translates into CASSLSRVDTEAFF.

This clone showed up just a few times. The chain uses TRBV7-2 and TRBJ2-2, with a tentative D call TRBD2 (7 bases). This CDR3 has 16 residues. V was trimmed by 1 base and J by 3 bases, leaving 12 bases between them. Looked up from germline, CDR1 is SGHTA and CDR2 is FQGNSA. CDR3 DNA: TGTGCCAGCAGCTTAGGAGGGGGGGCTGACACCGGGGAGCTGTTTTTT. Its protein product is CASSLGGGADTGELFF.

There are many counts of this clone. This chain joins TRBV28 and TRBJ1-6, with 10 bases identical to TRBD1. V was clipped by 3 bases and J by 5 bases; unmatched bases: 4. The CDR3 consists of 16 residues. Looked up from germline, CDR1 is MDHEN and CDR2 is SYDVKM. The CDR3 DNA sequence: TGTGCCAGCAGTTTTCCCGGGACAGGGGATAATTCACCCCTCCACTTT. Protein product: CASSFPGTGDNSPLHF.

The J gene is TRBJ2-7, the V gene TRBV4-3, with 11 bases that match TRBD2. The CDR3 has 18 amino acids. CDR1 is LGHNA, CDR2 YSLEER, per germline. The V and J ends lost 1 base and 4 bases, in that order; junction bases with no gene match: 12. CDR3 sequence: CASSQGLAGGPWGYEQYF. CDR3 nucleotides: TGCGCCAGCAGCCAAGGGCTAGCGGGAGGCCCGTGGGGGTACGAGCAGTACTTC.

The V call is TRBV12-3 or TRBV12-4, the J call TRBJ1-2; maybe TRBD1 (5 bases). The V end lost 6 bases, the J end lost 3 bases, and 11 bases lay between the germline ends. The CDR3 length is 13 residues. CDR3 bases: TGTGCCAGCAGCCGCGACAGCGACTATGGCTACACCTTC. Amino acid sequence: CASSRDSDYGYTF.